The 3 T cell receptor beta chains reported below all come from one sample, sequenced in a study of blood T cells in healthy people across ages. A second PCR of roughly 6 to 12 cycles used a sample-barcoded 5' primer and a J-beta primer mix. TCRdb reprocessed the 5' RACE reads via MiXCR and lists one record per CDR3 protein. The data hold roughly 1.6 million distinct CDR3 sequences, with 30% to 35% observed a single time. The sequencing sample was made of blood. The receptors originated from a young woman in good health.

This clonotype occurred many times. This could be a read error, since a much larger clone is one nucleotide away. V and J are TRBV9 and TRBJ2-5; a weak D match, TRBD1 (6 bases). Deletions cut 3 bases from V and 4 bases from J, with 13 bases between. Germline CDR1 is SGDLS and CDR2 is YYNGEE. This CDR3 comprises 14 residues. As DNA, the CDR3 is TGTGCCAGCAGCGGGGGGCAGGCGGGAGAGACCCAGTACTTC. This encodes CASSGGQAGETQYF.

In its sample, this clonotype was seen a few times. The chain couples TRBV28 to TRBJ2-1, with 8 bases lining up with TRBD2. This CDR3 has 15 amino acids. The germline CDR1 and CDR2 sequences are MDHEN and SYDVKM. Trimming cost V 1 base and J 5 bases; bases outside gene matches: 4. The DNA for the CDR3 is TGTGCCAGCAGTTTATCCGGGAGGGATAACAATGAGCAGTTCTTC. Protein sequence: CASSLSGRDNNEQFF.

Only a few counts were recorded for this clonotype. The chain is built from TRBV3-1 and TRBJ1-1, with a tentative D call TRBD1 (5 bases). This CDR3 region has 15 residues. The germline V and J ends were trimmed by 1 base and 0 bases, with 9 bases remaining between them. CDR1 is LGHDT, CDR2 YNNKEL, per germline (reference sequence). CDR3 DNA sequence: TGTGCCAGCAGCCAAGCTGGGGCCATGAACACTGAAGCTTTCTTT. This codes for CASSQAGAMNTEAFF.